This T cell receptor (beta chain) was recorded in a study of control samples from healthy donors and cancer patients. The data were produced by immunoSEQ multiplex PCR, yet TCRdb's version contains in-frame clones alone and is incomplete. Of some 64,000 clones listed, about 89% are singletons. V lost 2 bases and J 4 bases, leaving 7 bases between the germline ends. Germline V gene sequence: CDR1 SGHTS, CDR2 YDEGEE. The CDR3 runs 13 residues. Sequencing was done on a sample of PBMCs. This chain connects TRBV5-8 to TRBJ2-1; tentative D call: TRBD2 (6 bases). The TCR was taken from a woman between 50 and 59 years old with head and neck cancer. The CDR3 loop reads CASSFGLYNEQFF. CDR3 coding DNA: TGTGCCAGCAGCTTTGGACTATACAATGAGCAGTTCTTC.